Presented here are 8 T cell receptor beta chains from one specimen sequenced in a study of T cell changes during pregnancy in multiple sclerosis (dated by TCRdb to about 2019). The library was prepared using the immunoSEQ multiplex PCR assay. This immuneACCESS table, as held by TCRdb, lists in-frame sequences with V and J called but not all clones. Of the missing ones, under half trace to an unresolved V gene in checked studies; the others have no known cause. Recorded for this sample are some 41,000 clones; 70% to 90% of them occurred a single time. The ten largest clones take up over 4% of the sample. This sample comprised CD8+ T cells from peripheral blood mononuclear cells, obtained in the first trimester of pregnancy. These receptors were obtained from a female donor with multiple sclerosis, enrolled in a pregnancy study.

The chain joins TRBV7-6 to TRBJ2-2; 7 bases align to TRBD1. Germline lookup yields CDR1 SGHVS and CDR2 FNYEAQ. The CDR3 loop spans 14 amino acids. Unmatched junction bases numbered 1, after V lost 3 bases and J lost 3 bases. CDR3 sequence reads: CASSFGQDTGELFF. The CDR3 nucleotides read TGTGCCAGCAGCTTCGGACAGGACACCGGGGAGCTGTTTTTT.

This sequence joins TRBV23-1 and TRBJ1-5, with D perhaps TRBD1 (5 bases). TRBV23-1 is identified as an open reading frame with a role that is uncertain. This CDR3 contains 12 residues. The germline V and J ends were trimmed by 9 bases and 3 bases, with 9 bases remaining between them. DNA of the CDR3: TGCGCCAGTGACAGAGACAATCAGCCCCAGCATTTT. This sequence encodes CASDRDNQPQHF.

The V gene is TRBV9, the J gene TRBJ1-1, with a tentative D call TRBD1 (6 bases). This CDR3 has 15 residues. Germline V gives CDR1 SGDLS, CDR2 YYNGEE. V was clipped by 4 bases and J by 3 bases, with 16 bases between them. The CDR3 DNA follows: TGTGCCAGCAGCCTGATTACAGGGCTTCACACTGAAGCTTTCTTT. As protein: CASSLITGLHTEAFF.

This chain connects TRBV29-1 to TRBJ1-4, with 7 bases fitting TRBD1. CDR1 SQVTM and CDR2 ANQGSEA come from the germline V gene. There are 10 residues in the CDR3. V trimming: 7 bases; J trimming: 8 bases; junction bases outside the gene matches: 1. CDR3 sequence: CSAGQEKLFF. DNA of the CDR3: TGCAGCGCGGGACAGGAAAAACTGTTTTTT.

CDR3 loop: CASSRRDYTAYEQYF. The CDR3 DNA reads TGTGCCAGCAGTCGCCGGGACTACACCGCCTACGAGCAGTACTTC. The chain uses TRBV27 and TRBJ2-7; 7 nucleotides line up with TRBD2. The CDR3 runs 15 residues. Losses at the gene ends were 5 bases for V and 2 bases for J; bases not matched to a gene: 9. CDR1 is MNHEY and CDR2 is SMNVEV in the germline V gene (reference sequence).

The chain joins TRBV4-3 to TRBJ1-2; tentatively, D is TRBD1 (5 bases). Germline V gene lookup returns CDR1 LGHNA and CDR2 YSLEER. Trimming pared 4 bases from V and 8 bases from J, leaving 23 bases between. The CDR3 extends over 16 amino acids. For the CDR3, the DNA is TGCGCCAGCAGCCCCAGTCGGGGGACCCTGTCGCGGGGCTACACCTTC. Protein: CASSPSRGTLSRGYTF.

J is TRBJ1-5 and V is TRBV27, with 10 bases identical to TRBD1. The CDR3 covers 17 residues. Germline V gives CDR1 MNHEY, CDR2 SMNVEV (reference sequence). The V segment lost 4 bases and the J segment 5 bases; nucleotides outside the gene matches: 11. Here the CDR3 DNA reads TGTGCCAGCAGTTCCCGGACAGGGGGGATTGGTGATCAGCCCCAGCATTTT. Its protein is CASSSRTGGIGDQPQHF.

This rearrangement joins TRBV30 to TRBJ2-2; 13 nucleotides align to TRBD2. Germline V gene sequence: CDR1 GTSNPN, CDR2 SVGIG (reference sequence). The CDR3 contains 18 residues. Trimming cost V 0 bases and J 4 bases; bases outside gene matches: 8. The CDR3: CAWSVKLAGGPVTGELFF. DNA for the CDR3: TGTGCCTGGAGTGTAAAACTAGCGGGGGGGCCGGTCACCGGGGAGCTGTTTTTT.